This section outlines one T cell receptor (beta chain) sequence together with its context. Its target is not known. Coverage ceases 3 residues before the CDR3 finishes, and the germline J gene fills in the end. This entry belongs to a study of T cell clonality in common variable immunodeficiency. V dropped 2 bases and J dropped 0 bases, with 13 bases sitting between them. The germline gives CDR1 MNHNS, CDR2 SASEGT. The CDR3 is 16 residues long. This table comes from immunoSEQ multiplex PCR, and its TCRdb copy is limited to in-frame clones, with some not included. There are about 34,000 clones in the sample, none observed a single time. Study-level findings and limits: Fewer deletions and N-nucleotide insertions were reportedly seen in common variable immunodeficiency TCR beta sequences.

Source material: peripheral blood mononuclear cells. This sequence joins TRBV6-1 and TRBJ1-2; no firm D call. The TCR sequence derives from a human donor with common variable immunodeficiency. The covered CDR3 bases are TGTGCCAGCAGTGAATCCGTAGGGCGCCCTAACTATGGC. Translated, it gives CASSESVGRPNYG. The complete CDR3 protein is CASSESVGRPNYGYTF.